These 22 T cell receptor beta chains were all obtained from the same sample, sequenced in a study of cytomegalovirus exposure and HLA in healthy donors. Primers included in the PCR were 60 Vbeta and 13 Jbeta primers. Sequencing was performed with immunoSEQ multiplex PCR; in TCRdb, only in-frame clones are kept and a portion is missing. Among 150,000 to 200,000 clones listed, around 80% were seen once. Sample: PBMCs. The source of these receptors is a woman between 45 and 65 years old in good health and CMV-seropositive.

A few counts support this clone. In DNA, the CDR3 is TGTGCCATCAGTTCAGGGGGCCATGGCTACACCTTC. It specifies CAISSGGHGYTF. This chain joins TRBV10-3 and TRBJ1-2, with 8 bases aligning to TRBD1. The CDR3 is 12 residues long. Germline V lookup: CDR1 ENHRY, CDR2 SYGVKD. V was clipped by 5 bases and J by 6 bases; unmatched bases: 2.

This clone was recorded once. The genes are TRBV7-9 and TRBJ2-1, with D maybe TRBD2 (6 bases). This CDR3 has 13 amino acids. The ends were cut back, 3 bases at V and 10 bases at J, with 13 bases in the middle. Germline assignment: CDR1 SEHNR and CDR2 FQNEAQ (reference sequence). The CDR3 DNA reads TGTGCCAGCAGCTTGGGACTCCCGGTGGAGCAGTTCTTC. Its translation: CASSLGLPVEQFF.

This rearrangement joins TRBV5-1 to TRBJ1-2; D is unresolved. V lost 0 bases and J 3 bases, leaving 9 bases between the germline ends. Germline CDR1 is SGHRS and CDR2 is YFSETQ. The CDR3 is 14 residues long. The CDR3 DNA reads TGCGCCAGCAGCTTGGTTACAGCTTACTATGGCTACACCTTC. It specifies CASSLVTAYYGYTF.

V gene TRBV18 combines with J gene TRBJ2-7, with TRBD1 matching over 9 bases. The CDR3 length is 16 residues. J was trimmed by 1 base and V by 0 bases; bases with no gene match: 4. Germline CDR1 and CDR2: KGHSH and LQKENI. CDR3 region: CASSPPTGGISYEQYF. CDR3 nucleotides: TGTGCCAGCTCACCACCGACAGGGGGGATTTCCTACGAGCAGTACTTC. The entire variable domain, with the rest obtained from reference TRBV18 and TRBJ2-7, is as follows: NAGVMQNPRHLVRRRGQEARLRCSPMKGHSHVYWYRQLPEEGLKFMVYLQKENIIDESGMPKERFSAEFPKEGPSILRIQQVVRGDSAAYFCASSPPTGGISYEQYFGPGTRLTVT.

V usage is TRBV30 and J usage is TRBJ2-7; 7 bases are shared with TRBD1. J gave up 0 bases and V 5 bases, and 10 bases lay outside the gene matches. The CDR3 is 15 amino acids. Germline V gene data show CDR1 as GTSNPN and CDR2 as SVGIG (reference sequence). The chain's CDR3 is CAWSADRLSSYEQYF. CDR3 in DNA: TGTGCCTGGTCGGCGGACAGGCTTAGCTCCTACGAGCAGTACTTC.

J is TRBJ2-7 and V is TRBV4-2, with 8 bases that match TRBD2. Germline V gene sequence: CDR1 LGHNA, CDR2 YNFKEQ. The CDR3 consists of 16 residues. Germline trimming cut 0 bases from V and 2 bases from J; bases unmatched to any gene: 6. The CDR3, as DNA: TGTGCCAGCAGCCAAGAAACTAGCGGACAGCCCTACGAGCAGTACTTC. This encodes CASSQETSGQPYEQYF.

This sequence joins TRBV6-1 and TRBJ2-3; unclear D gene. Per the germline V gene, CDR1 is MNHNS and CDR2 is SASEGT. The CDR3 runs to 14 residues. V shed 4 bases and J shed 0 bases, with 8 bases lying between them. The CDR3 DNA reads TGTGCCAGCAGTGCCGACTCTAGCACAGATACGCAGTATTTT. As protein: CASSADSSTDTQYF.

This clone appeared a single time. The chain is built from TRBV5-1 and TRBJ2-2, with a weak D call TRBD1 (5 bases). The CDR3 has 15 amino acids. Trimming left V 2 bases short and J 4 bases short, with 12 bases between. Looked up from germline, CDR1 is SGHRS and CDR2 is YFSETQ. The CDR3 bases are TGCGCCAGCAGCTTCTTCAGGGTAGTCACCGGGGAGCTGTTTTTT. Translation gives CASSFFRVVTGELFF.

V usage is TRBV4-2 and J usage is TRBJ1-6; 9 bases are shared with TRBD1. The V segment lost 0 bases and the J segment 1 base; nucleotides outside the gene matches: 10. The CDR3 length is 20 residues. Germline CDR1 reads LGHNA; CDR2 reads YNFKEQ. CDR3 in DNA: TGTGCCAGCAGCCAAGAATTGGACAGGGGTGAGTCGTCCTATAATTCACCCCTCCACTTT. Translating gives CASSQELDRGESSYNSPLHF.

The rearrangement joins TRBV6-1 to TRBJ1-5; perhaps TRBD1 as D (5 bases). Germline lookup yields CDR1 MNHNS and CDR2 SASEGT. Trimming removed 6 bases from V and 11 bases from J, with 14 bases in between. CDR3 length: 12 amino acids. CDR3 loop: CASRWTGVAQHF. CDR3 sequence (DNA): TGTGCCAGCAGGTGGACGGGGGTCGCCCAGCATTTT.

This chain links TRBV9 with TRBJ2-2, with D possibly TRBD1 on 5 matching bases. This CDR3 region has 15 residues. Germline V gene data show CDR1 as SGDLS and CDR2 as YYNGEE. Trimming stripped 4 bases from V and 0 bases from J, with 10 bases between. CDR3 amino acids: CASSLQDANTGELFF. For the CDR3, the DNA is TGTGCCAGCAGCCTACAGGATGCGAACACCGGGGAGCTGTTTTTT.

This chain connects TRBV11-3 to TRBJ2-2; 7 bases are shared with TRBD1. The V gene end was trimmed by 5 bases and the J gene end by 5 bases; junction bases not matched to a gene: 5. Germline V gene data show CDR1 as SGHNT and CDR2 as YENEEA. This CDR3 is 14 amino acids long. The CDR3 here is CASSRQGTTGELFF. In DNA form, the CDR3 reads TGTGCCAGCAGCCGACAGGGAACGACCGGGGAGCTGTTTTTT. Looking up the rest from reference TRBV11-3 and TRBJ2-2 gives the full variable domain: EAGVVQSPRYKIIEKKQPVAFWCNPISGHNTLYWYLQNLGQGPELLIRYENEEAVDDSQLPKDRFSAERLKGVDSTLKIQPAELGDSAVYLCASSRQGTTGELFFGEGSRLTVL.

The V gene is TRBV5-1, the J gene TRBJ1-4; 7 positions match TRBD1. Trimming removed 4 bases from V and 8 bases from J; junction bases left unmatched: 11. Germline assignment: CDR1 SGHRS and CDR2 YFSETQ. This CDR3 has 15 residues. CDR3 sequence: CASSIGQANGEKLFF. The CDR3 nucleotides are TGCGCCAGCAGCATCGGACAGGCAAATGGGGAAAAACTGTTTTTT.

Points on this clone: A read error may account for a junction end that differs from germline. The chain has TRBV27 and TRBJ2-1, with 8 positions matching TRBD1. Looked up from germline, CDR1 is MNHEY and CDR2 is SMNVEV (reference sequence). The CDR3 runs to 12 residues. The CDR3 DNA reads as TGTGCCAGCAGTTTAAGCAGGGGGCAACTACTCTTC. Residues: CASSLSRGQLLF.

The CDR3 coding sequence is TGTGCCAGCAAGGACAGGGGAAATCTTGAAGCTTTCTTT. Its protein is CASKDRGNLEAFF. This chain joins TRBV6-6 and TRBJ1-1; 9 bases agree with TRBD1. Germline V gene sequence: CDR1 MNHNY, CDR2 SVGAGI (reference sequence). Germline trimming cut 7 bases from V and 7 bases from J; bases unmatched to any gene: 7. This CDR3 spans 13 amino acids.

The rearrangement links TRBV6-5 to TRBJ2-7; 7 nucleotides align to TRBD1. Per germline, CDR1 MNHEY and CDR2 SVGAGI. The CDR3 has 16 amino acids. V gave up 2 bases and J gave up 0 bases; unmatched junction bases: 7. CDR3 region: CASSYAPTGSSYEQYF. DNA of the CDR3: TGTGCCAGCAGTTACGCGCCGACAGGGAGCTCCTACGAGCAGTACTTC.

About this clone itself: The junction shows a germline mismatch at one end, possibly a read error. The rearrangement links TRBV7-9 to TRBJ1-4, with D tentatively TRBD1 (5 bases). Germline CDR1 reads SEHNR; CDR2 reads FQNEAQ (reference sequence). The CDR3 is 16 amino acids. The DNA for the CDR3 is TGTTCCAGCAGCGCACTTTACAGGCCAACTAATGAAAAACTGTTTTTT. This encodes CSSSALYRPTNEKLFF.

The CDR3 coding sequence is TGCGCCAGCAGCCATATGGTTCTAGCGCAGACCCAGTACTTC. It specifies CASSHMVLAQTQYF. The rearrangement uses TRBV4-1 and TRBJ2-5, with D perhaps TRBD2 (6 bases). CDR1 is MGHRA, CDR2 YSYEKL, per germline. Trimming took 3 bases from V and 6 from J, leaving 14 bases between them. This CDR3 has 14 residues.

The chain links TRBV6-1 to TRBJ1-5; 7 bases are shared with TRBD1. There are 15 residues in the CDR3. Germline assignment: CDR1 MNHNS and CDR2 SASEGT. After removal of 3 bases from V and 6 bases from J, the junction contained 8 bases not matched to a gene. CDR3 DNA sequence: TGTGCCAGCAGTGATCCCAGGGGGACACGTCAGCCCCAGCATTTT. Its translation is CASSDPRGTRQPQHF.

The chain recombines TRBV4-1 with TRBJ1-4; a weak D match, TRBD1 (5 bases). The CDR3 spans 14 residues. The germline V gene encodes CDR1 MGHRA and CDR2 YSYEKL. V was clipped by 4 bases and J by 4 bases, with 10 bases between them. The CDR3 coding sequence is TGCGCCAGCAGCCTACAGGTCATTAATGAAAAACTGTTTTTT. It codes for CASSLQVINEKLFF.

V gene TRBV19 combines with J gene TRBJ2-3; TRBD2 is a possible D gene (6 bases). The CDR3 spans 14 residues. Germline V gives CDR1 LNHDA, CDR2 SQIVND (reference sequence). V was shortened by 1 base and J by 6 bases, with 11 bases between the two germline ends. DNA for the CDR3: TGTGCCAGTAGTATAGGTCGGGGGAGGGATACGCAGTATTTT. Amino acids: CASSIGRGRDTQYF.

CDR3 bases: TGCGCCAGCAGCTTGGCCAGGGGGCAGGAAGGCTACACCTTC. As protein: CASSLARGQEGYTF. This chain connects TRBV5-1 to TRBJ1-2; 8 positions match TRBD1. The V gene's germline CDR1 is SGHRS and CDR2 YFSETQ. The CDR3 spans 14 residues. The J segment lost 8 bases and the V segment lost 0 bases, leaving 6 bases of the junction unmatched.